The 30 T cell receptor beta chains presented below share a single source sample, sequenced in a study of shared clonotypes between healthy human individuals. Libraries were prepared by immunoSEQ multiplex PCR; TCRdb keeps only in-frame clonotypes and omits some of them. The repertoire holds about 640,000 clones, with more than 70% as singletons. The sample consisted of memory CD4+ T cells sorted from blood. The subset was: CD45RA-negative fraction. These receptors all stem from a woman between 25 and 40 years old in good health.

The chain recombines TRBV19 with TRBJ2-6, with D tentatively TRBD2 (6 bases). The CDR3 is 19 residues long. Germline CDR1 LNHDA, CDR2 SQIVND (reference sequence). Trimming removed 5 bases at V and 0 bases at J, with 20 bases between. The DNA for the CDR3 is TGTGCCAGTAGTGTGTCGGGACTCTCAACCCACTCTGGGGCCAACGTCCTGACTTTC. This gives the protein CASSVSGLSTHSGANVLTF.

This rearrangement joins TRBV4-2 to TRBJ2-7, with TRBD2 identical over 8 bases. Germline trimming cut 0 bases from V and 1 base from J; bases unmatched to any gene: 5. The CDR3 runs to 16 residues. From germline, CDR1 is LGHNA and CDR2 YNFKEQ. The CDR3 protein is CASSQDPAGGSYEQYF. DNA for the CDR3: TGTGCCAGCAGCCAAGACCCGGCGGGAGGATCCTACGAGCAGTACTTC.

The V and J genes are TRBV7-9 and TRBJ2-6; weak D call: TRBD1 (5 bases). Germline values: CDR1 SEHNR, CDR2 FQNEAQ (reference sequence). The V and J ends lost 2 bases and 0 bases respectively, with 8 bases between them. The CDR3 contains 16 residues. The DNA for the CDR3 is TGTGCCAGCAGCTTAAGGGGTCACTCTGGGGCCAACGTCCTGACTTTC. Translated: CASSLRGHSGANVLTF.

V and J are TRBV6-5 and TRBJ2-7; D unclear. The CDR3 runs 13 residues. V was clipped by 5 bases and J by 5 bases, with 13 bases between them. Looked up from germline, CDR1 is MNHEY and CDR2 is SVGAGI. The DNA of the CDR3 is TGTGCCAGCAGTGTCCCGGGTGGCCACGAGCAGTACTTC. Residues: CASSVPGGHEQYF.

This clone was recorded a few times. The chain joins TRBV7-9 to TRBJ1-1, with no clear D. This CDR3 region has 15 residues. The germline V gene has CDR1 SEHNR and CDR2 FQNEAQ (reference sequence). V was cut by 5 bases and J by 8 bases, with 21 bases left in between. CDR3 nucleotide sequence: TGTGCCAGCAGCCACACCAATAGGCAGAACGGCGAAGCTTTCTTT. Protein sequence: CASSHTNRQNGEAFF. Together with reference TRBV7-9 and TRBJ1-1, the CDR3 gives the full variable domain: DTGVSQNPRHKITKRGQNVTFRCDPISEHNRLYWYRQTLGQGPEFLTYFQNEAQLEKSRLLSDRFSAERPKGSFSTLEIQRTEQGDSAMYLCASSHTNRQNGEAFFGQGTRLTVV.

This clone was counted a few times. J is TRBJ1-4 and V is TRBV18, with TRBD1 matching 7 bases. The CDR3 extends over 15 amino acids. Per the germline V gene, CDR1 is KGHSH and CDR2 is LQKENI. V shed 4 bases and J 3 bases; nucleotides not matched to a gene: 5. CDR3 bases: TGTGCCAGCTCACAAGGGGGCGCAGCTAATGAAAAACTGTTTTTT. Translating it yields CASSQGGAANEKLFF.

This chain joins TRBV25-1 and TRBJ2-3, with D perhaps TRBD2 (5 bases). Germline CDR1 is MGHDK and CDR2 is SYGVNS. The CDR3 contains 11 residues. The CDR3 DNA follows: TGTGCTGCGGGTATCACAGATACGCAGTATTTT. Translated, it gives CAAGITDTQYF.

The V and J genes are TRBV6-4 and TRBJ1-1; no definite D call. This CDR3 is 13 amino acids long. Trimming left V 5 bases short and J 6 bases short, with 13 bases between. Germline V gene data show CDR1 as MRHNA and CDR2 as SNTAGT. This CDR3 is CASSSGPLAEAFF. CDR3 sequence (DNA): TGTGCCAGCAGTTCCGGGCCCCTGGCTGAAGCTTTCTTT.

The CDR3 nucleotides are TGTGCCATCACCCCGGGACAGGGGGACACCGGGGAGCTGTTTTTT. Translation gives CAITPGQGDTGELFF. The rearrangement uses TRBV10-3 and TRBJ2-2; TRBD1 matches 11 bases. In germline, CDR1 is ENHRY, CDR2 SYGVKD. Trimming cost V 7 bases and J 3 bases; bases outside gene matches: 4. This CDR3 contains 15 residues.

This clone has a handful of counts. This chain uses TRBV6-1 with TRBJ1-2; no definite D call. Trimming cost V 0 bases and J 2 bases, with 10 bases left between them. The CDR3 is 15 amino acids. Germline V CDR1 and CDR2: MNHNS, SASEGT. CDR3 DNA: TGTGCCAGCAGTGAAGCGCCCCAAGCGAACTATGGCTACACCTTC. It yields the protein CASSEAPQANYGYTF.

The chain is built from TRBV6-4 and TRBJ2-1; 13 nucleotides line up with TRBD2. V lost 5 bases, J lost 5 bases, and 3 bases stayed unmatched. The germline CDR1 and CDR2 sequences are MRHNA and SNTAGT. This CDR3 contains 15 residues. The CDR3 protein is CASSPGLAGNNEQFF. CDR3 nucleotides: TGTGCCAGCAGTCCGGGACTAGCGGGGAACAATGAGCAGTTCTTC.

As regards this clone: This CDR3 is also generated by other DNA sequences in the sample. The chain recombines TRBV18 with TRBJ2-2; TRBD2 might be the D (5 bases). This CDR3 has 13 amino acids. Germline CDR1 and CDR2: KGHSH and LQKENI. Trimming shortened V by 1 base and J by 6 bases, and 6 bases separated the two germline ends. CDR3 DNA sequence: TGTGCCAGCTCACCACTGGAGGCCGGGGAGCTGTTTTTT. Translation gives CASSPLEAGELFF. The full variable domain, completed using reference TRBV18 and TRBJ2-2, is NAGVMQNPRHLVRRRGQEARLRCSPMKGHSHVYWYRQLPEEGLKFMVYLQKENIIDESGMPKERFSAEFPKEGPSILRIQQVVRGDSAAYFCASSPLEAGELFFGEGSRLTVL.

The chain couples TRBV19 to TRBJ2-5; the D gene is possibly TRBD1 (6 bases). CDR3 length equals 13 residues. The germline V gene has CDR1 LNHDA and CDR2 SQIVND (reference sequence). Trimming shortened V by 6 bases and J by 0 bases, and 8 bases separated the two germline ends. The CDR3, as DNA: TGTGCCAGTAGCAGACAGGACCAAGAGACCCAGTACTTC. Its translation: CASSRQDQETQYF.

With regard to this clone: The same CDR3 is also encoded by other DNA sequences in this sample. The chain joins TRBV19 to TRBJ2-7; D unresolved. The germline CDR1 and CDR2 sequences are LNHDA and SQIVND (reference sequence). The CDR3 has 13 residues. Trimming took off 4 bases at V and 3 bases at J, with 10 bases between the two ends. CDR3 in DNA: TGTGCCAGTAGTAAGGATAGAGGCTACGAGCAGTACTTC. As protein: CASSKDRGYEQYF.

This sequence joins TRBV7-2 and TRBJ2-2; D not resolved. The germline CDR1 and CDR2 sequences are SGHTA and FQGNSA. V lost 1 base and J lost 8, with 17 bases in between. The CDR3 is 16 amino acids. CDR3 coding DNA: TGTGCCAGCAGCTTAGAGTCCCACCGGCTAGGGGGGGAGCTGTTTTTT. Protein sequence: CASSLESHRLGGELFF.

The V and J genes are TRBV5-8 and TRBJ2-5; no firm D call. The CDR3 is made up of 12 amino acids. Germline CDR1 SGHTS, CDR2 YDEGEE. V dropped 2 bases and J dropped 2 bases, with 4 bases sitting between them. The CDR3 reads CASSFVQETQYF. CDR3 DNA: TGTGCCAGCAGCTTCGTGCAAGAGACCCAGTACTTC.

This clone appeared a few times. The J gene is TRBJ1-1, the V gene TRBV29-1, with D tentatively TRBD1 (5 bases). V gave up 5 bases and J gave up 3 bases, with 13 bases separating them. The CDR3 contains 13 residues. Germline V gene lookup returns CDR1 SQVTM and CDR2 ANQGSEA. The CDR3 region has the DNA TGCAGCGTTCAAACCACGGGGGACACTGAAGCTTTCTTT. The encoded protein is CSVQTTGDTEAFF.

This clone has a single count. This chain uses TRBV25-1 with TRBJ2-7; D tentatively reads TRBD1 or TRBD2 (5 bases each). V lost 1 base, J lost 2 bases, and 9 bases lay in between. Germline loops: CDR1 MGHDK, CDR2 SYGVNS. The CDR3 covers 14 residues. This CDR3 is CASSEFGATYEQYF. The CDR3 coding sequence is TGTGCCAGCAGTGAATTCGGGGCTACCTACGAGCAGTACTTC.

CDR3: CASSTPTARSGNTIYF. DNA for the CDR3: TGTGCCAGCAGCACCCCCACAGCGCGCTCTGGAAACACCATATATTTT. The rearrangement uses TRBV9 and TRBJ1-3, with D hard to call. The CDR3 is 16 amino acids. Trimming took 4 bases from V and 0 from J, leaving 14 bases between them. Germline-derived CDR1 and CDR2 are SGDLS and YYNGEE.

The DNA for the CDR3 is TGTGCCAGCAGCTTGGGACCCCACACGGGCGCGCAGTACTTC. Residues: CASSLGPHTGAQYF. The V call is TRBV7-9, the J call TRBJ2-7; TRBD1 or TRBD2 may be the D gene (5 bases each). Germline loops: CDR1 SEHNR, CDR2 FQNEAQ (reference sequence). The V end was cut by 3 bases, the J end by 9 bases, with 18 bases between. The CDR3 is made up of 14 amino acids.

The CDR3: CASSLRSGVNYGYTF. The DNA of the CDR3 is TGTGCCAGCAGTTTACGCAGCGGAGTTAACTATGGCTACACCTTC. The chain is built from TRBV28 and TRBJ1-2; D ambiguous. Trimming pared 2 bases from V and 1 base from J, leaving 11 bases between. The germline gives CDR1 MDHEN, CDR2 SYDVKM. This CDR3 comprises 15 residues.

This clone came up once. This chain links TRBV14 with TRBJ2-1; D may be TRBD2 (5 bases). Germline CDR1 SGHDN, CDR2 FVKESK. V lost 8 bases and J lost 9, with 20 bases in between. This CDR3 contains 14 residues. The CDR3 bases are TGTGCCAGCGCAATACTAACGGGGAAGGGTGAGCAGTTCTTC. This sequence encodes CASAILTGKGEQFF.

This clone was seen only once. The genes are TRBV19 and TRBJ2-4, with TRBD2 as a possible D gene (6 bases). CDR3 size: 15 residues. Germline values: CDR1 LNHDA, CDR2 SQIVND (reference sequence). Trimming left V 11 bases short and J 6 bases short, with 23 bases between. The chain's CDR3 is CAAGNGGVGLNIQYF. CDR3 coding DNA: TGTGCCGCCGGGAATGGCGGGGTAGGACTAAACATTCAGTACTTC.

The V gene is TRBV7-6, the J gene TRBJ2-7, with 10 bases matching TRBD2. Germline V CDR1 and CDR2: SGHVS, FNYEAQ. The junction had 9 bases not matched to a gene; V was cut back by 5 bases and J by 5 bases. This CDR3 has 15 residues. This CDR3 reads CASSLIAGGEHEQYF. The DNA of the CDR3 is TGTGCCAGCAGCCTAATAGCGGGAGGAGAGCACGAGCAGTACTTC.

The chain uses TRBV4-1 and TRBJ1-2; TRBD1 matches at 7 bases. The V gene end was trimmed by 1 base and the J gene end by 3 bases; junction bases not matched to a gene: 11. CDR3 length: 17 residues. Germline-derived CDR1 and CDR2 are MGHRA and YSYEKL. The CDR3 loop reads CASSQGDSKKSHYGYTF. The CDR3, as DNA: TGCGCCAGCAGCCAAGGGGACAGCAAAAAGAGCCACTATGGCTACACCTTC.

This clone was seen at least ten times. The V gene is TRBV19, the J gene TRBJ1-5; D may be TRBD1 (5 bases). With 8 bases removed from V and 6 bases from J, the gap between germline ends came to 14 bases. This CDR3 spans 13 amino acids. Per germline, CDR1 LNHDA and CDR2 SQIVND (reference sequence). The CDR3 region has the DNA TGTGCCAGTCTGGGGCGGGAGAGTCAGCCCCAGCATTTT. Protein sequence: CASLGRESQPQHF.

This clone appeared a few times. The chain employs TRBV13 and TRBJ2-1; tentatively, D is TRBD2 (5 bases). The CDR3 runs to 14 residues. CDR1 is PRHDT and CDR2 is FYEKMQ in the germline V gene (reference sequence). V was clipped by 4 bases and J by 3 bases, with 10 bases between them. The CDR3 spells CASSSPSFYNEQFF. The DNA of the CDR3 is TGTGCCAGCAGCTCACCTAGCTTCTACAATGAGCAGTTCTTC.

The chain couples TRBV5-1 to TRBJ2-5; 10 bases map to TRBD1. V was clipped by 0 bases and J by 5 bases; unmatched bases: 1. The germline V gene has CDR1 SGHRS and CDR2 YFSETQ. This CDR3 has 14 residues. CDR3 residues: CASSLGQGAETQYF. CDR3 bases: TGCGCCAGCAGCTTGGGACAGGGGGCTGAGACCCAGTACTTC.

The chain couples TRBV7-9 to TRBJ2-1, with D uncertain. Germline assignment: CDR1 SEHNR and CDR2 FQNEAQ (reference sequence). The CDR3 has 12 amino acids. Trimming stripped 3 bases from V and 9 bases from J, with 9 bases between. The CDR3 DNA sequence: TGTGCCAGCAGCTTTTCGAGCATTGAGCAGTTCTTC. Protein sequence: CASSFSSIEQFF.

J is TRBJ2-7 and V is TRBV6-1; D may match TRBD1 or TRBD2 (5 bases each). Germline CDR1 MNHNS, CDR2 SASEGT. The CDR3 covers 16 residues. The ends were cut back, 4 bases at V and 7 bases at J, with 23 bases in the middle. The CDR3 region is CASSVDGGSALLEQYF. CDR3 DNA sequence: TGTGCCAGCAGTGTGGATGGGGGATCGGCGCTTTTGGAGCAGTACTTC.